The clone carrying this TCR beta chain was recorded many times. Its cognate antigen is unknown. Time point indicated: newly diagnosed GD, antithyroid drugs for less than 3 months. TCR sequences were obtained from RNA taken from PBMCs. The data were taken from a study of regulatory T cells in long-lasting Graves disease. Regarding the study as a whole: Few sampled subjects may have lowered accuracy. Persistent cases of Graves' showed reduced TCR diversity relative to newly diagnosed patients.

Arm-PCR of CDR3 regions and iRepertoire HTBI primers were the basis on which TCR beta libraries were built. Each CDR3 protein is one row after TCRdb ran MiXCR on the multiplex PCR reads. Here the sample spans 200,000 to 250,000 distinct CDR3 sequences, roughly 19% being singletons. These data also featured in a second study, about T cells in Graves' hyperthyroidism and ophthalmopathy. Per that study: Clinicians diagnosed patients from clinical symptoms, serum thyroxine and TRAb, thyroid ultrasound and orbital computed tomography.

This receptor was obtained from a woman under 40 with Graves disease. Sequences were derived from peripheral blood mononuclear cells (PBMCs), sampled at new diagnosis, from a patient treated with antithyroid drugs.

The CDR3 region has the DNA TGCGCCAGCAGCAAACATGTCCCCCAAACTAGCGGGAGGGCCAATGAGCAGTTCTTC. It codes for CASSKHVPQTSGRANEQFF. This chain joins TRBV5-1 and TRBJ2-1; 13 bases agree with TRBD2. Unmatched junction bases numbered 16, after V lost 4 bases and J lost 6 bases. The CDR3 sequence is 19 residues long. CDR1 is SGHRS and CDR2 is YFSETQ in the germline V gene.